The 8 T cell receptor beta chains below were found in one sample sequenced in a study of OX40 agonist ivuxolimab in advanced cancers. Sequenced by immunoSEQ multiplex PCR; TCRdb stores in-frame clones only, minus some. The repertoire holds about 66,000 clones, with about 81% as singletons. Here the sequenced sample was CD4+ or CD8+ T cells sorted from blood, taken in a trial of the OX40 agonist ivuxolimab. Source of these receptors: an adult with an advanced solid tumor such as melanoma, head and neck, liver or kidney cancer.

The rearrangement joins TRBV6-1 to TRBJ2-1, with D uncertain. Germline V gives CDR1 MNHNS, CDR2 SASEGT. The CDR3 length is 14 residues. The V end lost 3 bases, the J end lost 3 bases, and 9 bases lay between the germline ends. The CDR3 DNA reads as TGTGCCAGCAGTGATCGCTACGGCTACAATGAGCAGTTCTTC. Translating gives CASSDRYGYNEQFF.

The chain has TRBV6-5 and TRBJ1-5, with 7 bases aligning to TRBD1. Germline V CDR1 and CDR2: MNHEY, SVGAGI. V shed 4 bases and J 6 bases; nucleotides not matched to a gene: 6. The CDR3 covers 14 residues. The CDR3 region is CASSSGQYTQPQHF. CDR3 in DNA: TGTGCCAGCAGTTCGGGACAGTACACTCAGCCCCAGCATTTT.

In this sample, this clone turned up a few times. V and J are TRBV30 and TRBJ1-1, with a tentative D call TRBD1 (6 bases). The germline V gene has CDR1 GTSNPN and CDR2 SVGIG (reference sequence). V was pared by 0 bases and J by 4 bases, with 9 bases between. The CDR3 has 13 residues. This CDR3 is CAWSVQGPTEAFF. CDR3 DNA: TGTGCCTGGAGTGTTCAGGGGCCCACTGAAGCTTTCTTT.

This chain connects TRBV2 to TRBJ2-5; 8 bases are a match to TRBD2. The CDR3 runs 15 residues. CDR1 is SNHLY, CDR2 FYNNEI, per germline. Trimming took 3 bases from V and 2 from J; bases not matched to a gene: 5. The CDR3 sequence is CASSEGAGAQETQYF. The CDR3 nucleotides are TGTGCCAGCAGTGAGGGAGCGGGGGCTCAAGAGACCCAGTACTTC.

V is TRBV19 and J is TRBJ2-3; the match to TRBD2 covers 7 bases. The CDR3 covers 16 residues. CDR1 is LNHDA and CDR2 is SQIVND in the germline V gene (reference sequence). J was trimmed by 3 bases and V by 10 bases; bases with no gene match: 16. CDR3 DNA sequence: TGTGCCACCTCAAAACTCGCGGGAGAAGGGACAGATACGCAGTATTTT. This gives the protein CATSKLAGEGTDTQYF.

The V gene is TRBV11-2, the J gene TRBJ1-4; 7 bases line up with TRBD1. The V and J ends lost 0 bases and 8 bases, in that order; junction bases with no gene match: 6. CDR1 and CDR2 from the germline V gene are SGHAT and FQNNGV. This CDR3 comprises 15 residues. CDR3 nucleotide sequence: TGTGCCAGCAGCTTAGACGGGACAGTAGGCGAAAAACTGTTTTTT. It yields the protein CASSLDGTVGEKLFF.

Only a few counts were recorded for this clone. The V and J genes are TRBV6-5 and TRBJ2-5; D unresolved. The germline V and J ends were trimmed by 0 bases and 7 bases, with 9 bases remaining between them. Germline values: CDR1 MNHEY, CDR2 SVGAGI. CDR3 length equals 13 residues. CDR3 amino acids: CASSYSLGGTQYF. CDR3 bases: TGTGCCAGCAGTTACTCGCTGGGTGGGACCCAGTACTTC.

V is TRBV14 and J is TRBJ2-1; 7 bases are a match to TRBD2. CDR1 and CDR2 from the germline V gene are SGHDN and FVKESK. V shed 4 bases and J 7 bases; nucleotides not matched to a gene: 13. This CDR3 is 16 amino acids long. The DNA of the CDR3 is TGTGCCAGCAGCCCCTACGGGGCGGGGGTTCGAAATGAGCAGTTCTTC. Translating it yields CASSPYGAGVRNEQFF.